The source of this T cell receptor beta chain is a study of Ad26.COV2.S vaccination and SARS-CoV-2 variants. Indicated treatment: about 20 received Ad26.COV2.S at low or high dose, single or two shots; 5 received placebo; per-sample allocation not given. Repertoires come from day 63 after the first vaccine or placebo injection. Sequencing was performed with immunoSEQ multiplex PCR; in TCRdb, only in-frame clones are kept and a portion is missing. The sample lists some 290,000 clones, around 83% occurring once. The CDR3 has 15 amino acids. Per germline, CDR1 MNHNY and CDR2 SVGAGI (reference sequence). Trimming removed 3 bases from V and 6 bases from J, with 18 bases in between.

This chain joins TRBV6-6 and TRBJ2-7; D is unresolved. This material consisted of peripheral blood, taken in a trial of Ad26.COV2.S vaccine versus placebo. The clonotype comes from a person aged 18-60 years who received the Ad26.COV2.S COVID-19 vaccine or a placebo. As DNA, the CDR3 is TGTGCCAGCAGTTATGTCAGCTCCGGCGCAGGCGAGCAGTACTTC. As protein: CASSYVSSGAGEQYF.